This T cell receptor beta chain stems from a study of T-cell memory formation after mild COVID-19. Germline V CDR1 and CDR2: SGHTA, FQGTGA. V was pared by 5 bases and J by 4 bases, with 7 bases of the junction left unmatched. The CDR3 is 14 amino acids. Study outcomes and limitations: A second wave of clones peaked on day 37, and their SARS-CoV-2 specificity went unconfirmed. Pre-infection memory showed some responding clones, and this suggested that cross-reactive memory joined. CD4+ contracting clones lay mainly in CM and EM, CD8+ ones in EMRA.

This clonotype was seen ten or more times. Its antigen is not known. Barcoded TCR alpha and TCR beta cDNA libraries with UMIs came from 5'RACE using constant-segment primers. A single record per CDR3 protein comes from TCRdb applying MiXCR to the 5' RACE reads. The table lists about 620,000 distinct CDR3 sequences, roughly 18% of them singletons. V gene TRBV7-3 combines with J gene TRBJ1-2, with 7 bases lining up with TRBD1. What was sequenced was PBMCs or a T cell subset sorted from them (not recorded which). This TCR was sampled from an adult woman who had mild COVID-19 (a few samples of this study predate the infection). Cell type and time point are not known. The CDR3 DNA reads as TGTGCCAGCAGCCCGCAGGGACAGCGCTATGGCTACACCTTC. Protein: CASSPQGQRYGYTF.